The 3 T cell receptor beta chains below were found in one sample sequenced in a study of T cell changes during pregnancy in multiple sclerosis. Assay: immunoSEQ multiplex PCR; the TCRdb copy retains only in-frame clones and omits some. In the table there are approximately 68,000 clones, approximately 90% of which are singletons. The sequencing used peripheral blood, collected in the second trimester of pregnancy. These receptor sequences come from a female donor with multiple sclerosis, enrolled in a pregnancy study.

This clone showed up just a few times. V usage is TRBV30 and J usage is TRBJ1-1; weak D call: TRBD1 (6 bases). This CDR3 is built from 11 residues. The V end lost 3 bases, the J end lost 11 bases, and 13 bases lay between the germline ends. Germline loops: CDR1 GTSNPN, CDR2 SVGIG (reference sequence). The CDR3 coding sequence is TGTGCCTGGAGAGGGGGTAGGTGGGCTTTCTTT. Protein: CAWRGGRWAFF.

This chain uses TRBV19 with TRBJ1-1, with TRBD1 matching over 8 bases. CDR3 size: 13 residues. Germline loops: CDR1 LNHDA, CDR2 SQIVND (reference sequence). Trimming at V came to 4 bases and at J to 4 bases, leaving 2 bases not matched to a gene. The CDR3 loop is CASSKQGGTEAFF. The CDR3, as DNA: TGTGCCAGTAGTAAACAGGGGGGCACTGAAGCTTTCTTT.

The V gene is TRBV27, the J gene TRBJ2-7; the D gene is possibly TRBD2 (5 bases). The ends were cut back, 5 bases at V and 0 bases at J, with 14 bases in the middle. CDR1 and CDR2 from the germline V gene are MNHEY and SMNVEV (reference sequence). The length of the CDR3 is 15 residues. The CDR3 DNA sequence: TGTGCCAGCAGTCCTGGACTTTCTCGCTCCTACGAGCAGTACTTC. It codes for CASSPGLSRSYEQYF.